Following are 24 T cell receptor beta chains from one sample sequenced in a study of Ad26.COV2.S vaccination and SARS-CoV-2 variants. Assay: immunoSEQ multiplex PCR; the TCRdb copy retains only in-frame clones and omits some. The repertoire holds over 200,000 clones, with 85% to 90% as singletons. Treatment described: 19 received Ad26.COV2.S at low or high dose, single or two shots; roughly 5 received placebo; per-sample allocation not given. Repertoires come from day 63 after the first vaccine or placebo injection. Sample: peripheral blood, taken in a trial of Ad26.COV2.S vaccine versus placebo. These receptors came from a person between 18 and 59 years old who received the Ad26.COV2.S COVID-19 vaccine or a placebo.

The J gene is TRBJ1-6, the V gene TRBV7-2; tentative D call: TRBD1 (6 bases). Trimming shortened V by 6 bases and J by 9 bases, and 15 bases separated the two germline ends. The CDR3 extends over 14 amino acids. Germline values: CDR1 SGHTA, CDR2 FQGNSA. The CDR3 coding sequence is TGTGCCAGCAGTCCAACAGGGTTTGGTTCACCCCTCCACTTT. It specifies CASSPTGFGSPLHF.

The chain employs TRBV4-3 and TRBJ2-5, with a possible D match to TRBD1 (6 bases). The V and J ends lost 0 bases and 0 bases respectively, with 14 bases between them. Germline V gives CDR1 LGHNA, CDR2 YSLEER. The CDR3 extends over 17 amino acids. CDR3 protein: CASSQDYQGPYQETQYF. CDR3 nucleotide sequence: TGCGCCAGCAGCCAAGATTATCAGGGGCCGTACCAAGAGACCCAGTACTTC.

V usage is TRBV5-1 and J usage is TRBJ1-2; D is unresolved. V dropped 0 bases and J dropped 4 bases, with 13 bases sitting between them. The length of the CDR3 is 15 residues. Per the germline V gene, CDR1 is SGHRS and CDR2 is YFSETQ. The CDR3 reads CASSLAGRTAYGYTF. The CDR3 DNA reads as TGCGCCAGCAGCTTGGCCGGTAGGACTGCCTATGGCTACACCTTC. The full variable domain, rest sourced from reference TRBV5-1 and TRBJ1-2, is KAGVTQTPRYLIKTRGQQVTLSCSPISGHRSVSWYQQTPGQGLQFLFEYFSETQRNKGNFPGRFSGRQFSNSRSEMNVSTLELGDSALYLCASSLAGRTAYGYTFGSGTRLTVV.

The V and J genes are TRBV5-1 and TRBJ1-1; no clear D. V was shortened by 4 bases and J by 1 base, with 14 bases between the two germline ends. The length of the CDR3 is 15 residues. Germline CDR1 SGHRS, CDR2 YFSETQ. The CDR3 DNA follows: TGCGCCAGCAGCGTCGGCGGCAGCAAGAACACTGAAGCTTTCTTT. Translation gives CASSVGGSKNTEAFF.

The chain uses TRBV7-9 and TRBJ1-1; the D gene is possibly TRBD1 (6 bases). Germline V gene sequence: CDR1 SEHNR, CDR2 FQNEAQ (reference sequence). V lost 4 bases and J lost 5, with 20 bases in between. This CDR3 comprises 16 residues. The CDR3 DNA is TGTGCCAGCAGCTCTTCCTACAGGGTAGGGGGAACTGAAGCTTTCTTT. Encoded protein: CASSSSYRVGGTEAFF.

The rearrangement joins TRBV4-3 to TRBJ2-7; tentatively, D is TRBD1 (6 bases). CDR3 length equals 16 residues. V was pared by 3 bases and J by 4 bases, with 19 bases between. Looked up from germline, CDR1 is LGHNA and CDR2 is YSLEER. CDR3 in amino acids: CASSQAPRGGRYEQYF. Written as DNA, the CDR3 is TGCGCCAGCAGCCAGGCTCCTCGAGGGGGTAGGTACGAGCAGTACTTC.

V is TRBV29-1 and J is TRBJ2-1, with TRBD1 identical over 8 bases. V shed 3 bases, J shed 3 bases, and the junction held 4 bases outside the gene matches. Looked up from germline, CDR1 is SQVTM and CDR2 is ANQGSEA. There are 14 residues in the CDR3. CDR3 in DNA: TGCAGCGTTGATCCAGGGGGCTTCTACAATGAGCAGTTCTTC. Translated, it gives CSVDPGGFYNEQFF.

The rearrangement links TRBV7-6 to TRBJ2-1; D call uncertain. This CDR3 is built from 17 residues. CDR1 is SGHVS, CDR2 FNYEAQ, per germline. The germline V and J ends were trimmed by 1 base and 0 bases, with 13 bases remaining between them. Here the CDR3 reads CASSLEGGENSYNEQFF. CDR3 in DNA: TGTGCCAGCAGCTTAGAGGGTGGAGAAAACTCCTACAATGAGCAGTTCTTC.

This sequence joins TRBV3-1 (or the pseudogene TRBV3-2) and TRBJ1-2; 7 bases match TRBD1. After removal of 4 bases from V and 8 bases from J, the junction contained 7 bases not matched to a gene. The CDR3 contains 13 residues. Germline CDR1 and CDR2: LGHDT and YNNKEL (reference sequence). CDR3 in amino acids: CASSRQGDRGYTF. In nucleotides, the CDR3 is TGTGCCAGCAGCCGACAGGGAGACAGGGGCTACACCTTC.

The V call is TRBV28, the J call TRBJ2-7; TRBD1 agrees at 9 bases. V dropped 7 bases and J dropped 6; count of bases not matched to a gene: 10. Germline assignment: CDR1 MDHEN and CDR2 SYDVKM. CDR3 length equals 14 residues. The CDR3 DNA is TGTGCCAGCAACTTAGGGGGGACAGGGACCGAGCAGTACTTC. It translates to CASNLGGTGTEQYF.

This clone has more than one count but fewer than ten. As DNA, the CDR3 is TGTGCCAGCAGCGCGGGGGGGTACGACTATGGCTACACCTTC. Its translation is CASSAGGYDYGYTF. This chain uses TRBV9 with TRBJ1-2; tentatively, D is TRBD1 (5 bases). The CDR3 is 14 residues long. Germline CDR1 is SGDLS and CDR2 is YYNGEE. V gave up 3 bases and J gave up 3 bases, with 12 bases separating them.

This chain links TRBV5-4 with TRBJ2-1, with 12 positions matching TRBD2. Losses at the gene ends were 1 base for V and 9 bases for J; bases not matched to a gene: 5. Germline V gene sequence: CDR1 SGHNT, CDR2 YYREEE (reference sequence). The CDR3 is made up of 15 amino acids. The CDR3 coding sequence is TGTGCCAGCAGCTTGCCTAGCGGGAGGGTCAGTGAGCAGTTCTTC. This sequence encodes CASSLPSGRVSEQFF.

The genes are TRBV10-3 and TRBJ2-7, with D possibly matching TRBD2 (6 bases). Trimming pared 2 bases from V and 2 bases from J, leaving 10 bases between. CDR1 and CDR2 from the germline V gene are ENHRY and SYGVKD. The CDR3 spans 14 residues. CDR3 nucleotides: TGTGCCATCAGTGAGGGAGGGACTCCCTACGAGCAGTACTTC. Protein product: CAISEGGTPYEQYF.

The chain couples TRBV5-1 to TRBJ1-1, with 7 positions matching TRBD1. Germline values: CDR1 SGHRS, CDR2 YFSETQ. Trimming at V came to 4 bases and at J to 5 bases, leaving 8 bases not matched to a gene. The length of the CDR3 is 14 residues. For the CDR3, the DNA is TGCGCCAGCAGCGAGGGACAGCAGCTTACTGAAGCTTTCTTT. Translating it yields CASSEGQQLTEAFF.

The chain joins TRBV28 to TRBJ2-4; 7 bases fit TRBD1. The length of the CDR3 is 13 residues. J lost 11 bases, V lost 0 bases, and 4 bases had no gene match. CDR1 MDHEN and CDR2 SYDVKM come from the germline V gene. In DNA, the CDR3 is TGTGCCAGCAGTTTATGGGGACAGACAGTTCAGTACTTC. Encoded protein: CASSLWGQTVQYF.

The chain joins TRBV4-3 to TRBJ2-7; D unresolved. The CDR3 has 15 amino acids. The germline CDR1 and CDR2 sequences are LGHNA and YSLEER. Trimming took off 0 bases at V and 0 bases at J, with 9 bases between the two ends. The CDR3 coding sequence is TGCGCCAGCAGCCAAGATCTGGGCAGCTCCTACGAGCAGTACTTC. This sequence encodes CASSQDLGSSYEQYF.

CDR3 region: CASRSGTGSYEQYF. In DNA form, the CDR3 reads TGTGCCAGCAGGTCCGGGACAGGGTCCTACGAGCAGTACTTC. The chain combines TRBV5-6 with TRBJ2-7; TRBD1 aligns across 9 bases. V shed 5 bases and J 1 base; nucleotides not matched to a gene: 4. The V gene's germline CDR1 is SGHDT and CDR2 YYEEEE. CDR3 length: 14 residues.

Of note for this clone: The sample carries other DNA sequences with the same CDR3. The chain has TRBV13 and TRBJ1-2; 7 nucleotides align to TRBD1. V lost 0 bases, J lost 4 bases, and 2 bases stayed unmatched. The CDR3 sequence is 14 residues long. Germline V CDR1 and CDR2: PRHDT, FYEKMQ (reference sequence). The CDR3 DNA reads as TGTGCCAGCAGCTTAGGGTCAGGGGGCTATGGCTACACCTTC. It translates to CASSLGSGGYGYTF. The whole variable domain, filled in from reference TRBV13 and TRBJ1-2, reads AAGVIQSPRHLIKEKRETATLKCYPIPRHDTVYWYQQGPGQDPQFLISFYEKMQSDKGSIPDRFSAQQFSDYHSELNMSSLELGDSALYFCASSLGSGGYGYTFGSGTRLTVV.

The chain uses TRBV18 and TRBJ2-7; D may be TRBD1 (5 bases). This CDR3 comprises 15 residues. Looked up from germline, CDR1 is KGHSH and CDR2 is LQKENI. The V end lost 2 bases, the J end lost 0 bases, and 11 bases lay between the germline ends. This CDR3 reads CASSPWGSSSYEQYF. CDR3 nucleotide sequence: TGTGCCAGCTCACCATGGGGCTCCAGCTCCTACGAGCAGTACTTC.

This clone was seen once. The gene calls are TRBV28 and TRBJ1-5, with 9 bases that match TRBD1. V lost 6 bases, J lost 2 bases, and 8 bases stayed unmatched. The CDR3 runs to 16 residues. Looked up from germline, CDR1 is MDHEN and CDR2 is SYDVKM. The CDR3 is CASSSGTGFGNQPQHF. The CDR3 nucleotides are TGTGCCAGCAGCTCCGGGACAGGGTTCGGCAATCAGCCCCAGCATTTT.

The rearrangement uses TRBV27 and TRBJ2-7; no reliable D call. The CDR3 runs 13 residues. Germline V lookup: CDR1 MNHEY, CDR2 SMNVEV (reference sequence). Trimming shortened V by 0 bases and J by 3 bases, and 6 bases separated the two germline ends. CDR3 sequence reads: CASSLSPGYEQYF. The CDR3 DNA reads TGTGCCAGCAGTTTATCTCCCGGCTACGAGCAGTACTTC.

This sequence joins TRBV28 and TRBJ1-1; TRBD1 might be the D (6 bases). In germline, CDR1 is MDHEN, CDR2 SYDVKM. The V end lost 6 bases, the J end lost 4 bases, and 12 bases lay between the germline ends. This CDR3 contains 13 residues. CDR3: CASREQGVTEAFF. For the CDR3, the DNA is TGTGCCAGCAGGGAACAGGGAGTCACTGAAGCTTTCTTT.

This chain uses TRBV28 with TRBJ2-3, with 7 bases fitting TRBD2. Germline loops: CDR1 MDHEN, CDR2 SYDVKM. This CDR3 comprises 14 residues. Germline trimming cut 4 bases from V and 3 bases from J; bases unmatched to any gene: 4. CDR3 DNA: TGTGCCAGCAGTTCGGCGGGAGTTACAGATACGCAGTATTTT. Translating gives CASSSAGVTDTQYF.

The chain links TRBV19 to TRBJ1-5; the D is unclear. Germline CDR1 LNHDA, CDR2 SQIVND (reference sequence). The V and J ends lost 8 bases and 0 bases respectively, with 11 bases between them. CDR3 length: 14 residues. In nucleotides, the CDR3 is TGTGCCAGTTCTAAAGCGGATAGCAATCAGCCCCAGCATTTT. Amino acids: CASSKADSNQPQHF.